This is a list of T cell receptor beta chains from one sample in a study of shared clonotypes between healthy human individuals. Using immunoSEQ multiplex PCR, the repertoire was profiled, and TCRdb retains in-frame clones only, with some absent. The sample contains about 1.9 million clones, about 93% of which appear only once. The sequenced material came from naive CD8+ T cells from PBMCs. These receptors were taken from a man between 18 and 29 years old in good health. Some clones in this sample may be carry-over from other donors' samples. Each CDR3 is given with its conserved first and last residue. The D gene is left open where the match is weak. Size is omitted from some rows. Given values are once, few, many or a class for expanded clones.

>.|12|TRBV25-1|.
CASSEWGAEAFF
>.|15|TRBV4-2|TRBD2
CASSQTSGRANEQFF
>.|16|TRBV25-1|.
CASSEFNRGNTGELFF
>.|14|TRBV9|TRBD2
CASSVDGEGDTQYF
>.|14|TRBV29-1|TRBD1
CSVMDRTRTDTQYF
>.|14|TRBV4-1|.
CASSQGALGYEQYF
>.|13|TRBV6-5|.
CASSYSVREGYTF
>.|18|TRBV2|.
CASSESKHRDQSSYEQYF
>.|15|TRBV9|TRBD1
CASGTGVSGANVLTF
>.|16|TRBV2|.
CASRTKGSGFGETQYF
>.|15|TRBV5-6|TRBD1
CASSSRQGWTDTQYF
>.|13|TRBV5-1|TRBD1
CASSWTGDGEQYF
>.|16|TRBV10-3|.
CAISDVRRTKEETQYF
>.|15|TRBV6-6|.
CASSYLGQSTDTQYF
>once|15|TRBV28|.
CASDSRLVTKNIQYF
>.|14|TRBV5-6|.
CASSLSLLVNEQYF
>.|16|TRBV7-9|TRBD1
CASSPRQGTNTGELFF
>once|14|TRBV19|.
CASSIGSSVYEQYF
>.|14|TRBV11-2|TRBD1
CASSGWDRYDEQYF
>.|16|TRBV28|.
CASSLSGTLGEYEQFF
>.|15|TRBV7-3|TRBD2
CASSSSGLGTDTQYF
>.|16|TRBV7-8|.
CASSPQVGDSGNTIYF
>.|14|TRBV27|TRBD1
CASSFRDSVETQYF
>.|13|TRBV29-1|.
CSVVTRSGNTIYF
>.|17|TRBV27|TRBD2
CASSPLTVLAEYYEQYF
>.|14|TRBV7-9|TRBD1
CASSFPGGINGYTF
>.|14|TRBV11-2|TRBD1
CASSSGQGGNTIYF
>.|15|TRBV15|.
CATSRVWGRNYEQYF
>.|15|TRBV14|TRBD2
CASSQLLANFYEQYF
>.|14|TRBV6-1|.
CASSDRAENTEAFF
>.|15|TRBV7-2|TRBD2
CASSQVGLALEEQYF